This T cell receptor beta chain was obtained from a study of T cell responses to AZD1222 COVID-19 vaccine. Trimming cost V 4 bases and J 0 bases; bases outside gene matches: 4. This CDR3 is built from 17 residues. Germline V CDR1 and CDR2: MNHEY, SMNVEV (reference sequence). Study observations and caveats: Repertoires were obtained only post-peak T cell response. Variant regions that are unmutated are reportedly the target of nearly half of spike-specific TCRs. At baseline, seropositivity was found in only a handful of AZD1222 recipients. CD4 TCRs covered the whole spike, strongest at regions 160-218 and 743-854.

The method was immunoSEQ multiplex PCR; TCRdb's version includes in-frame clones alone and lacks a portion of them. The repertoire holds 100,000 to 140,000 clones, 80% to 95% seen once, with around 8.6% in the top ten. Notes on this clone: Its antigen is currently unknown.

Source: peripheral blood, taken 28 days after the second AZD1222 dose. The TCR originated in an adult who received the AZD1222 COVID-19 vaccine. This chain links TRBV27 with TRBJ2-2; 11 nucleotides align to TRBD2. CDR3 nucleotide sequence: TGTGCCAGCAGTTCTCGGACTAGCGGGTCGAACACCGGGGAGCTGTTTTTT. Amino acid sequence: CASSSRTSGSNTGELFF.